This TCR beta chain was identified during a study of T-cell reconstitution after alpha-beta-depleted transplantation in children. Findings and limits, study-wide: Some patients' high day-60 TCRbeta diversity was attributed to recipient cells surviving conditioning. Newly produced T cells mostly accounted for T-cell counts and diversity one year post-transplant.

Unique molecular identifiers were incorporated into the prepared TCRbeta library. TCRdb reprocessed the PCR reads with MiXCR, giving one entry per CDR3 protein. The sample gives fewer than 550,000 distinct CDR3 sequences, more than 9.5% of which show up once; 11% to 15% is in the top ten. A few counts support this clonotype. Antigen: not known. The CDR3 is made up of 14 amino acids. Per germline, CDR1 SGHTA and CDR2 FQGNSA. After removal of 5 bases from V and 0 bases from J, the junction contained 3 bases not matched to a gene. The TCR originated in a female patient aged 2 to 10 who had a stem cell transplant for aplastic anemia, so the T cells may come from the graft donor. The specimen was PBMCs, mostly from graft donor cells, collected 180 days after TCRalphabeta/CD19-depleted stem cell transplant. The rearrangement links TRBV7-2 to TRBJ2-5; 7 nucleotides line up with TRBD2. The CDR3 DNA sequence: TGTGCCAGCAGCCGGGACTACCACCAAGAGACCCAGTACTTC. Protein sequence: CASSRDYHQETQYF.